Here is one TCR beta chain with its context. Its antigen is currently unknown. This sample was included in a study of cytomegalovirus exposure and HLA in healthy donors. Study-wide findings and caveats: In a later analysis, several top co-occurrence clusters appeared linked to parvovirus B19, influenza, CMV and Epstein-Barr virus. A likely sequencing artifact accounted for one observed cluster of highly shared sequence variants. Later analysis reportedly placed an Asian-associated ancestry cluster below the roughly 680-donor mean in N-insertions. A few CMV-associated chains proved CMV antigen-specific in vitro.

PCR was performed using 60 Vbeta and 13 Jbeta primers. TCRdb's copy holds only in-frame clones and misses some; the assay was immunoSEQ multiplex PCR. The sample holds roughly 130,000 clones, approximately 79% seen once. V was pared by 2 bases and J by 1 base, with 17 bases between. Germline V gene sequence: CDR1 SGHTA, CDR2 FQGNSA. The CDR3 contains 18 residues. The TCR was taken from a man between 18 and 29 years old in good health and CMV-seronegative. Material for sequencing was PBMCs. The gene calls are TRBV7-2 and TRBJ2-2; D is possibly TRBD2 (6 bases). The CDR3 DNA reads as TGTGCCAGCAGCTTAAGCTTGGATTGGCGGGGGAACACCGGGGAGCTGTTTTTT. Translating it yields CASSLSLDWRGNTGELFF.